The clone carrying this T cell receptor beta chain showed up many times. Its antigen is currently unknown. They built TCR cDNA with 5'RACE template switching, a step that put in a universal primer site and UMIs. MiXCR, applied by TCRdb to the 5' RACE reads, yields one record per CDR3 protein. The table has approximately 300,000 distinct CDR3 sequences, 9.5% to 12% seen once; the top ten hold over 3%. Trimming shortened V by 8 bases and J by 3 bases, and 13 bases separated the two germline ends. From germline, CDR1 is SGHTA and CDR2 FQGNSA. The CDR3 covers 13 residues. The entry originates in a study of T cells after yellow fever vaccination. General study points: Detected again after the booster were most primary-vaccination clones, at 95% to 98% CD4 and 88% CD8. Peaking faster, on day 5 versus 15, the secondary response was nonetheless weaker.

This sequence originates from a man between 18 and 35 years old who received the YFV17D yellow fever vaccine. The chain carries TRBV7-2 and TRBJ1-2, with no clear D. The source material was CD4+ T cells sorted from PBMCs, sampled 45 days after the yellow fever booster vaccination. CDR3 DNA sequence: TGTGCCAGCTCGACAATGCCGGACTATGGCTACACCTTC. Its translation is CASSTMPDYGYTF. Complete variable domain (other parts from reference TRBV7-2 and TRBJ1-2): GAGVSQSPSNKVTEKGKDVELRCDPISGHTALYWYRQSLGQGLEFLIYFQGNSAPDKSGLPSDRFSAERTGGSVSTLTIQRTQQEDSAVYLCASSTMPDYGYTFGSGTRLTVV.